These 7 T cell receptor beta chains originate from one sample sequenced in a study of breast tumors, draining lymph nodes, adjacent tissues. Samples came from axillary lymph nodes draining the breast cancer. TCRdb re-called the multiplex PCR reads with MiXCR, one entry per CDR3 protein. The table lists about 230,000 distinct CDR3 sequences, around 32% of them singletons, with 1.4% in the top ten. The sequenced material came from axillary lymph node tissue. The receptors were gathered from a female donor with breast cancer. Some clones in this sample may be carry-over from other donors' samples.

This clonotype was seen ten or more times. V gene TRBV20-1 combines with J gene TRBJ2-7, with 14 bases that match TRBD2. Germline V gene sequence: CDR1 DFQATT, CDR2 SNEGSKA (reference sequence). Trimming cost V 2 bases and J 6 bases; bases outside gene matches: 12. The CDR3 is 17 residues long. Here the CDR3 DNA reads TGCAGTGCTAGACCACCGGGACTAGCGGGAGATGATGGCGAGCAGTACTTC. Protein: CSARPPGLAGDDGEQYF.

V gene TRBV7-2 combines with J gene TRBJ2-2; 12 bases are a match to TRBD2. The germline V gene encodes CDR1 SGHTA and CDR2 FQGNSA. The V segment lost 5 bases and the J segment 5 bases; nucleotides outside the gene matches: 9. The CDR3 loop spans 17 amino acids. The CDR3 region is CASSQRLAGVGTGELFF. The CDR3 DNA reads as TGTGCCAGCAGCCAAAGACTAGCGGGAGTGGGTACCGGGGAGCTGTTTTTT.

This clonotype has more than one count but fewer than ten. This may be a read error: a much more frequent sequence differs by one nucleotide. The chain carries TRBV5-1 and TRBJ2-1, with D possibly being TRBD1 (5 bases). Germline V gene sequence: CDR1 SGHRS, CDR2 YFSETQ. Between the trimmed V and J ends, which lost 4 bases and 3 bases, there was a span of 17 bases. The length of the CDR3 is 16 residues. The chain's CDR3 is CASSPSAQGNYNEQFF. CDR3 nucleotide sequence: TGCGCCAGCAGCCCCTCAGCGCAGGGAAACTACAATGAGCAGTTCTTC.

This clonotype was counted at least ten times. The J gene is TRBJ2-7, the V gene TRBV13, with 10 nucleotides matching TRBD2. The CDR3 totals 15 residues. CDR1 is PRHDT and CDR2 is FYEKMQ in the germline V gene (reference sequence). The junction had 5 bases not matched to a gene; V was cut back by 2 bases and J by 4 bases. CDR3 sequence: CASSLPSSGSYEQYF. The CDR3 region has the DNA TGTGCCAGCAGCTTACCCTCTAGCGGGAGTTACGAGCAGTACTTC.

This clonotype was detected many times. V gene TRBV5-1 combines with J gene TRBJ2-1; 7 bases line up with TRBD1. CDR3 length: 17 amino acids. Trimming cost V 3 bases and J 5 bases; bases outside gene matches: 14. Germline V lookup: CDR1 SGHRS, CDR2 YFSETQ. CDR3 in amino acids: CASSSIQGLSMDNEQFF. CDR3 nucleotides: TGCGCCAGCAGCTCAATACAGGGGCTCTCAATGGACAATGAGCAGTTCTTC. Filled out from reference TRBV5-1 and TRBJ2-1, the complete variable domain reads KAGVTQTPRYLIKTRGQQVTLSCSPISGHRSVSWYQQTPGQGLQFLFEYFSETQRNKGNFPGRFSGRQFSNSRSEMNVSTLELGDSALYLCASSSIQGLSMDNEQFFGPGTRLTVL.

This sequence joins TRBV9 and TRBJ2-5, with D possibly TRBD1 on 7 matching bases. This CDR3 has 15 amino acids. The germline V and J ends were trimmed by 3 bases and 2 bases, with 14 bases remaining between them. From germline, CDR1 is SGDLS and CDR2 YYNGEE. The CDR3 coding sequence is TGTGCCAGCAGCGGCGGGGACAGCCGACAAGAGACCCAGTACTTC. Residues: CASSGGDSRQETQYF.

The sample holds many counts of this clonotype. The chain joins TRBV19 to TRBJ2-7; TRBD1 or TRBD2 may be the D gene (5 bases each). The V and J ends lost 3 bases and 0 bases respectively, with 12 bases between them. The CDR3 totals 15 residues. The germline V gene encodes CDR1 LNHDA and CDR2 SQIVND (reference sequence). The DNA for the CDR3 is TGTGCCAGTAGTATTGTGGCAGGGAGCTCCTACGAGCAGTACTTC. Translating gives CASSIVAGSSYEQYF. Using reference TRBV19 and TRBJ2-7 for the parts outside the CDR3, the full variable domain is DGGITQSPKYLFRKEGQNVTLSCEQNLNHDAMYWYRQDPGQGLRLIYYSQIVNDFQKGDIAEGYSVSREKKESFPLTVTSAQKNPTAFYLCASSIVAGSSYEQYFGPGTRLTVT.